This is a list of T cell receptor beta chains from one sample in a study of identifying expanded T cells in peripheral blood. Sequencing was performed with immunoSEQ multiplex PCR; in TCRdb, only in-frame clones are kept and a portion is missing. The table shows about 80,000 clones, with over 80% occurring only once. The sequenced sample was blood. The receptors were gathered from a person aged 18 to 75 in good health. CDR3s leave out the opening cysteine and the closing phenylalanine or tryptophan. The order of the fields is clone size, CDR3 length, J gene, V gene, CDR3 protein. Clone size is not always given. Where it is, it says once, few, many or a class for expanded clones.

>-|16|TRBJ1-5|TRBV7-2
ASSFTGAGGFSNQPQH
>-|11|TRBJ2-7|TRBV7-2
ASRLAGTYEQY
>-|12|TRBJ2-7|TRBV11-2
ATQLTGAQYEQY
>-|12|TRBJ2-3|TRBV7-2
ASSKSRTSITQY
>-|13|TRBJ2-1|TRBV11-3
ASSPGQGGYNEQF
>-|10|TRBJ2-2|TRBV9
ASSPNTGELF
>-|13|TRBJ2-7|TRBV28
ASSLIPGTAKGQY
>once|15|TRBJ2-2|TRBV19
ASSLLLFPSGTGELF
>-|13|TRBJ2-7|TRBV27
ASSLTSGTRDEQY
>once|10|TRBJ2-3|TRBV7-9
ASSSQTDTQY
>-|12|TRBJ1-2|TRBV7-8
ASSVRDTYYGYT
>-|14|TRBJ2-7|TRBV10-1
ARTLGDRAKSYEQY
>many|13|TRBJ2-7|TRBV28
ASSPSAGGTYEQY
>-|13|TRBJ2-7|TRBV9
ASSGAGTGSHEQY
>-|12|TRBJ1-1|TRBV7-2
ASSILDRYTEAF
>medium-sized|14|TRBJ1-3|TRBV7-9
ASSLAGQYSGNTIY
>-|12|TRBJ1-4|TRBV27
ASSGATGNEKLF
>-|13|TRBJ2-7|TRBV28
ASSPAGQDSYEQY
>-|13|TRBJ2-3|TRBV6-5
ASSLAGGSTDTQY
>-|10|TRBJ2-5|TRBV7-6
ASSLLRKTQY
>-|11|TRBJ1-1|TRBV5-1
ASSLIRRTEAF
>once|9|TRBJ1-1|TRBV30
AWSQEGEAF
>-|12|TRBJ2-7|TRBV9
ASSVAVGEIEQY
>-|10|TRBJ1-1|TRBV30
AWSVGGRGAF
>once|17|TRBJ1-1|TRBV12-5
ASGLRIPTEFLMNTEAF
>-|12|TRBJ2-5|TRBV18
ASSLGTGEETQY
>few|11|TRBJ2-5|TRBV9
ASSGQVGETQY
>-|13|TRBJ2-7|TRBV9
ASSVGGQGTYEQY
>-|16|TRBJ2-1|TRBV10-3
AISDDRGLHDTTDEQF
>-|12|TRBJ1-5|TRBV6-5
ASSSSAWGQPQH
>once|11|TRBJ2-2|TRBV7-2
ASSLEMTGELF